This T cell receptor (beta chain) is drawn from a study of blood T cell repertoires in COVID-19. Background on the study: COVID-19 samples collected from the United States, Italy and Spain covered acute and convalescent phases.

Germline V CDR1 and CDR2: KGHSH, LQKENI. The V gene end was trimmed by 3 bases and the J gene end by 2 bases; junction bases not matched to a gene: 7. The CDR3 runs 15 residues. Sequenced by immunoSEQ multiplex PCR; TCRdb stores in-frame clones only, minus some. The table has 250,000 to 350,000 clones, roughly nine tenths seen once. Recovered status applied to Cohort 3 donors who had two consecutive negative PCRs. It also applied to those with clearance or with symptom resolution. The sequence was collected from a woman between 50 and 59 years old who had recovered from COVID-19. The rearrangement uses TRBV18 and TRBJ2-7, with 7 bases lining up with TRBD1. Specimen: PBMCs or T cells enriched from blood (not recorded which). The CDR3 is CASSPPGQTAYEQYF. As DNA, the CDR3 is TGTGCCAGCTCACCCCCGGGACAGACCGCCTACGAGCAGTACTTC.